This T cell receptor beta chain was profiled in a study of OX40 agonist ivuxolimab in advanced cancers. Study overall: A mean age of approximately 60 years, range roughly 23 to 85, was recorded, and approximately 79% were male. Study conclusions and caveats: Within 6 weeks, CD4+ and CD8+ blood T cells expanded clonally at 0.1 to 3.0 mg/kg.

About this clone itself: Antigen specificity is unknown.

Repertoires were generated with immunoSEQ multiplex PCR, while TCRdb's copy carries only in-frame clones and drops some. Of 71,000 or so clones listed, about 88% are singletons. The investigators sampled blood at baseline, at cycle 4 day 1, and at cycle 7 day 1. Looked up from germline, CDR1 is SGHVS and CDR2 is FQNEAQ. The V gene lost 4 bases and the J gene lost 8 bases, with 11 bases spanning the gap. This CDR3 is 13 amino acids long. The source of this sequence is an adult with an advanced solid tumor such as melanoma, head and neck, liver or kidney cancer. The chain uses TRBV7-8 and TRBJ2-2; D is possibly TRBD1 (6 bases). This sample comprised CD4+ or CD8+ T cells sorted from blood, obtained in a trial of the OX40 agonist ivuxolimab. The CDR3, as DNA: TGTGCCAGCAGCTCGACAGGTCAGGGGGAGCTGTTTTTT. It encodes CASSSTGQGELFF. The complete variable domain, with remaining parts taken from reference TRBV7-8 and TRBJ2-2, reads GAGVSQSPRYKVAKRGQDVALRCDPISGHVSLFWYQQALGQGPEFLTYFQNEAQLDKSGLPSDRFFAERPEGSVSTLKIQRTQQEDSAVYLCASSSTGQGELFFGEGSRLTVL.